Each of the 23 T cell receptor beta chains below was sequenced from the same sample in a study of CD8 T cells in ankylosing spondylitis. Broader study findings: Ankylosing spondylitis blood appeared to carry a characteristic TCR beta motif of 7 or 8 highly homologous variants.

TCRdb redid the calling of the 5' RACE reads with MiXCR, one entry per CDR3 protein. Among around 770,000 distinct CDR3 sequences listed, about 12% were seen once. For these receptors, no antigen is known. The specimen was blood, either unsorted or a sorted T cell fraction (not recorded which). These TCRs come from a male donor with ankylosing spondylitis.

This clonotype was detected a few times. The rearrangement joins TRBV14 to TRBJ2-2; D may match TRBD1 or TRBD2 (5 bases each). V shed 4 bases and J shed 2 bases, with 20 bases lying between them. Per the germline V gene, CDR1 is SGHDN and CDR2 is FVKESK. The CDR3 is made up of 18 amino acids. This chain's CDR3 is CASSRGPAPTLNTGELFF. CDR3 bases: TGTGCCAGCAGCCGGGGACCCGCTCCGACCTTAAACACCGGGGAGCTGTTTTTT.

This clonotype was counted ten times or more. The chain has TRBV4-2 and TRBJ2-3; D not certain. The V and J ends lost 4 bases and 4 bases respectively, with 9 bases between them. Looked up from germline, CDR1 is LGHNA and CDR2 is YNFKEQ. The CDR3 extends over 13 amino acids. Written as DNA, the CDR3 is TGTGCCAGCAGCCCGAGGACGGCAGATACGCAGTATTTT. Encoded protein: CASSPRTADTQYF.

The table lists this clonotype with a few counts. The chain employs TRBV7-2 and TRBJ1-2, with D unresolved. Trimming stripped 2 bases from V and 3 bases from J, with 10 bases between. Per germline, CDR1 SGHTA and CDR2 FQGNSA. This CDR3 spans 14 amino acids. CDR3 DNA: TGTGCCAGCAGCTTATTTTCCCGCGACTATGGCTACACCTTC. As protein: CASSLFSRDYGYTF.

This clonotype showed up many times. The chain carries TRBV20-1 and TRBJ1-6; D gene ambiguous. Germline loops: CDR1 DFQATT, CDR2 SNEGSKA (reference sequence). V lost 2 bases and J 4 bases, leaving 9 bases between the germline ends. This CDR3 has 14 residues. The CDR3 DNA is TGCAGTGCTAGACTGGAGGTATATAATTCACCCCTCCACTTT. It specifies CSARLEVYNSPLHF.

The V call is TRBV7-2, the J call TRBJ1-6; no definite D call. Trimming took 3 bases from V and 4 from J, leaving 4 bases between them. The CDR3 has 13 amino acids. CDR1 and CDR2 (germline): SGHTA, FQGNSA. Here the CDR3 reads CASSFSYNSPLHF. The CDR3 nucleotides are TGTGCCAGCAGCTTCTCATATAATTCACCCCTCCACTTT.

This clonotype was counted ten times or more. The chain has TRBV7-8 and TRBJ2-3; D is perhaps TRBD2 (5 bases). The CDR3 loop spans 13 amino acids. Per the germline V gene, CDR1 is SGHVS and CDR2 is FQNEAQ. The germline V and J ends were trimmed by 0 bases and 5 bases, with 6 bases remaining between them. The CDR3 region has the DNA TGTGCCAGCAGCTTAGCGGCGGGAGATACGCAGTATTTT. Translation gives CASSLAAGDTQYF.

The J gene is TRBJ1-1, the V gene TRBV18; TRBD1 aligns across 7 bases. Trimming took 2 bases from V and 1 from J; bases not matched to a gene: 7. Germline loops: CDR1 KGHSH, CDR2 LQKENI. The CDR3 is made up of 16 amino acids. The CDR3 reads CASSPTWDSRNTEAFF. The CDR3 region has the DNA TGTGCCAGCTCACCAACATGGGACAGCAGGAACACTGAAGCTTTCTTT.

This clonotype appeared many times. The chain links TRBV4-3 to TRBJ2-7; 9 positions agree with TRBD1. CDR3 length: 14 residues. CDR1 is LGHNA and CDR2 is YSLEER in the germline V gene. J lost 3 bases, V lost 4 bases, and 4 bases had no gene match. The CDR3 bases are TGCGCCAGCAGCCTAAAGACAGGGGGCTACGAGCAGTACTTC. As protein: CASSLKTGGYEQYF.

The V and J genes are TRBV24-1 and TRBJ2-7; D possibly corresponds to TRBD2 (5 bases). Germline V gene data show CDR1 as KGHDR and CDR2 as SFDVKD. V lost 3 bases and J 6 bases, leaving 17 bases between the germline ends. This CDR3 spans 15 amino acids. This chain's CDR3 is CATSDPRRRTGEQYF. The CDR3 DNA is TGTGCCACCAGTGATCCCCGGAGGAGAACGGGCGAGCAGTACTTC.

This clonotype was observed a handful of times. This chain connects TRBV5-1 to TRBJ1-1; 7 bases map to TRBD1. V lost 3 bases and J lost 2; bases outside the gene matches: 7. Per germline, CDR1 SGHRS and CDR2 YFSETQ. The CDR3 is 15 amino acids. The CDR3 loop reads CASSSQGGLNTEAFF. The CDR3 DNA reads TGCGCCAGCAGCTCCCAGGGGGGGCTAAACACTGAAGCTTTCTTT. The variable domain in full, with the rest retrieved from reference TRBV5-1 and TRBJ1-1, is KAGVTQTPRYLIKTRGQQVTLSCSPISGHRSVSWYQQTPGQGLQFLFEYFSETQRNKGNFPGRFSGRQFSNSRSEMNVSTLELGDSALYLCASSSQGGLNTEAFFGQGTRLTVV.

The genes are TRBV6-1 and TRBJ1-4, with D perhaps TRBD1 (5 bases). V shed 5 bases and J shed 1 base, with 14 bases lying between them. The CDR3 extends over 16 amino acids. Germline CDR1 reads MNHNS; CDR2 reads SASEGT. The CDR3 sequence is CASSPQGIGTNEKLFF. DNA of the CDR3: TGTGCCAGCAGTCCGCAGGGTATCGGAACTAATGAAAAACTGTTTTTT.

This clonotype was seen more than once but under ten times. V gene TRBV7-6 combines with J gene TRBJ2-5; D might be TRBD1 (5 bases). The germline V gene has CDR1 SGHVS and CDR2 FNYEAQ. This CDR3 region has 15 residues. Trimming took off 1 base at V and 5 bases at J, with 14 bases between the two ends. The DNA for the CDR3 is TGTGCCAGCAGCTTAGACGGGCAGGGCGTGGAGACCCAGTACTTC. It is translated as CASSLDGQGVETQYF.

In its sample, this clonotype was seen a few times. The genes are TRBV20-1 and TRBJ2-7, with TRBD1 matching over 10 bases. V lost 6 bases, J lost 3 bases, and 5 bases stayed unmatched. CDR3 length: 13 amino acids. Per the germline V gene, CDR1 is DFQATT and CDR2 is SNEGSKA (reference sequence). CDR3 DNA: TGCAGTGCCGTTTGGGACAGGGGCTACGAGCAGTACTTC. As protein: CSAVWDRGYEQYF.

V gene TRBV24-1 combines with J gene TRBJ2-3, with 12 bases aligning to TRBD1. CDR3 size: 16 residues. Germline CDR1 reads KGHDR; CDR2 reads SFDVKD. V shed 3 bases, J shed 4 bases, and the junction held 4 bases outside the gene matches. The DNA for the CDR3 is TGTGCCACCAGTGATCCGGGACAGGGGGCCGCAGATACGCAGTATTTT. Encoded protein: CATSDPGQGAADTQYF.

As to this clonotype: The junction departs from the called germline gene at one end, perhaps through a read error. The gene calls are TRBV7-9 and TRBJ1-2; the D is unclear. This CDR3 comprises 16 residues. Germline loops: CDR1 SEHNR, CDR2 FQNEAQ (reference sequence). DNA of the CDR3: TGTGCCACCAGCAATAGGCGGACGGGCGCTAACTATGGCTACACCTTC. It codes for CATSNRRTGANYGYTF. The full variable domain, rest sourced from reference TRBV7-9 and TRBJ1-2, is DTGVSQNPRHKITKRGQNVTFRCDPISEHNRLYWYRQTLGQGPEFLTYFQNEAQLEKSRLLSDRFSAERPKGSFSTLEIQRTEQGDSAMYLCATSNRRTGANYGYTFGSGTRLTVV.

CDR3 DNA: TGTGCCAGCAGCGCGACAAGCGGCTTCAATCAGCCCCAGCATTTT. The encoded protein is CASSATSGFNQPQHF. V is TRBV9 and J is TRBJ1-5; D remains unclear. The CDR3 runs to 15 residues. V dropped 3 bases and J dropped 3 bases, with 13 bases sitting between them. Germline V gene data show CDR1 as SGDLS and CDR2 as YYNGEE.

In its sample, this clonotype was seen a few times. The chain carries TRBV4-1 and TRBJ1-4, with TRBD1 as a possible D gene (5 bases). V lost 4 bases and J lost 4, with 10 bases in between. The CDR3 length is 14 residues. Germline V gene data show CDR1 as MGHRA and CDR2 as YSYEKL. CDR3 residues: CASSPGTLNEKLFF. CDR3 sequence (DNA): TGCGCCAGCAGCCCAGGGACCCTTAATGAAAAACTGTTTTTT.

The chain couples TRBV7-2 to TRBJ1-2; D uncertain. V was clipped by 5 bases and J by 8 bases, with 9 bases between them. Germline lookup yields CDR1 SGHTA and CDR2 FQGNSA. The CDR3 has 11 amino acids. CDR3 bases: TGTGCCAGCAGCCAAGGGCAAGGCTACACCTTC. Its translation is CASSQGQGYTF.

This clonotype turned up a few times. The genes are TRBV7-2 and TRBJ1-1; D is uncertain. Trimming took 4 bases from V and 0 from J, leaving 9 bases between them. The CDR3 runs 14 residues. Germline-derived CDR1 and CDR2 are SGHTA and FQGNSA. This chain's CDR3 is CASSWVSMNTEAFF. As DNA, the CDR3 is TGTGCCAGCAGCTGGGTTTCGATGAACACTGAAGCTTTCTTT.

In its sample, this clonotype was seen once. The chain employs TRBV28 and TRBJ1-1; tentatively, D is TRBD1 (5 bases). The CDR3 extends over 15 amino acids. The germline V gene has CDR1 MDHEN and CDR2 SYDVKM. V dropped 2 bases and J dropped 0 bases, with 10 bases sitting between them. The CDR3 DNA is TGTGCCAGCAGTTTAGGGACGAAGATGAACACTGAAGCTTTCTTT. It encodes CASSLGTKMNTEAFF.

This clonotype came up a few times. This chain uses TRBV10-2 with TRBJ2-7; 7 positions agree with TRBD2. V lost 3 bases, J lost 4 bases, and 3 bases stayed unmatched. The CDR3 is 13 amino acids. CDR1 and CDR2 (germline): WSHSY, SAAADI. The CDR3 bases are TGCGCCAGCAGTGACCCTAGCGGATACGAGCAGTACTTC. Protein: CASSDPSGYEQYF.

This clonotype has a handful of counts. This chain joins TRBV6-2 or TRBV6-3 and TRBJ1-1; D gene ambiguous. Trimming cost V 2 bases and J 7 bases, with 5 bases left between them. This CDR3 spans 11 amino acids. Germline V gene lookup returns CDR1 MNHEY and CDR2 SVGEGT. The CDR3 loop is CASSYRFEAFF. CDR3 nucleotides: TGTGCCAGCAGTTACAGGTTTGAAGCTTTCTTT.

This clonotype was counted only a few times. The V and J genes are TRBV20-1 and TRBJ1-5; 7 bases line up with TRBD1. The germline CDR1 and CDR2 sequences are DFQATT and SNEGSKA (reference sequence). With V trimmed by 4 bases and J by 10 bases, 4 bases remained unmatched. CDR3 length: 11 residues. As DNA, the CDR3 is TGCAGTGCTACCCAAGGGGGCCCCCAGCATTTT. This codes for CSATQGGPQHF.